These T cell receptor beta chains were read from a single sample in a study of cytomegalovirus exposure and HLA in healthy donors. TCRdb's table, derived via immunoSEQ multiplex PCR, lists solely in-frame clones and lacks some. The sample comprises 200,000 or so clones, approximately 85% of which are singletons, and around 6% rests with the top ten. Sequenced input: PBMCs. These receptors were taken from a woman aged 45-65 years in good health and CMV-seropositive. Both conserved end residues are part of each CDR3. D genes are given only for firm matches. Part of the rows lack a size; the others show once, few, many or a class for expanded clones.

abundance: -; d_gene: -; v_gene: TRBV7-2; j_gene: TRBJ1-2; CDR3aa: CASRSPQGGGYTF; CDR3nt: TGTGCCAGCAGGTCACCCCAGGGAGGTGGCTACACCTTC
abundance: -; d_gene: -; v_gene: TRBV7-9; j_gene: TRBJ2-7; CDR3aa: CSSSQNYEQYF; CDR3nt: TGTTCCAGCAGCCAAAACTACGAGCAGTACTTC
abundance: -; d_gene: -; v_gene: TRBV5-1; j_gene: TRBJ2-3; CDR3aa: CASSLAPYRGPDTQYF; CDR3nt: TGCGCCAGCAGCTTGGCCCCTTATAGGGGCCCAGATACGCAGTATTTT
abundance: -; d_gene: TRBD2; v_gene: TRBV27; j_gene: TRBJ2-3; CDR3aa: CASSFWGRAQDTQYF; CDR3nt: TGTGCCAGCAGTTTTTGGGGGAGGGCCCAAGATACGCAGTATTTT
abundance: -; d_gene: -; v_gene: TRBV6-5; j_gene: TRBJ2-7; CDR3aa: CASRGPAFHGQYF; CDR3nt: TGTGCCAGCAGGGGCCCGGCTTTCCACGGGCAGTACTTC
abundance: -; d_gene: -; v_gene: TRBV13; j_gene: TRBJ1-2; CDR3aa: CASSTQGGDYGYTF; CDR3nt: TGTGCCAGCAGCACCCAGGGAGGTGACTATGGCTACACCTTC
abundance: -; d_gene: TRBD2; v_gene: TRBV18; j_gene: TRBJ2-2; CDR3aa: CASSPQSGASGAGELFF; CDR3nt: TGTGCCAGCTCACCACAATCTGGGGCTAGCGGAGCCGGGGAGCTGTTTTTT
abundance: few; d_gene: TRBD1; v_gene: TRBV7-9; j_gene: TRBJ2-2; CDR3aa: CASSTGQGAPDGELFF; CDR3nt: TGTGCCAGCAGCACCGGACAGGGGGCGCCGGACGGGGAGCTGTTTTTT
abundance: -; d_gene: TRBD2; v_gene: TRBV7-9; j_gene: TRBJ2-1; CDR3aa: CSSSQTSVGSYNEQFF; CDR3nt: TGTTCCAGCAGCCAAACTAGCGTCGGCTCCTACAATGAGCAGTTCTTC
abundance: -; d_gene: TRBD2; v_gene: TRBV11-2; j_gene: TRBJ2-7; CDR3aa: CASLPYPSGSPGEQYF; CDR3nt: TGTGCCAGCTTACCCTACCCTAGCGGGAGTCCCGGCGAGCAGTACTTC
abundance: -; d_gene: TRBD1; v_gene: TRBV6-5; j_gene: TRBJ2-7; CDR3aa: CASKWDRGLENEQYF; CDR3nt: TGTGCCAGCAAGTGGGACAGGGGCTTGGAAAACGAGCAGTACTTC
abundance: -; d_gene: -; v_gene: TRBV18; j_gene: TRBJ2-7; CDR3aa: CASSPPGSREGEQYF; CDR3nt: TGTGCCAGCTCACCACCGGGGTCCAGGGAAGGCGAGCAGTACTTC
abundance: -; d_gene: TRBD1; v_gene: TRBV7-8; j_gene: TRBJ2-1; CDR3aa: CASSLLGQGVEQFF; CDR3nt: TGTGCCAGCAGCTTACTCGGACAGGGAGTCGAGCAGTTCTTC
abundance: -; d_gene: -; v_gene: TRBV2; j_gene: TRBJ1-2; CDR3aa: CASTLFGSSNYGYTF; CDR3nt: TGTGCCAGCACCCTATTCGGTTCTTCTAACTATGGCTACACCTTC
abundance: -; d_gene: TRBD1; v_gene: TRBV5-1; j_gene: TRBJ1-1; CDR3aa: CASSLQGAHTEAFF; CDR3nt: TGCGCCAGCAGCTTACAGGGGGCGCACACTGAAGCTTTCTTT
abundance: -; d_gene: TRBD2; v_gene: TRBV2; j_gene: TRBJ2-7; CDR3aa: CASSQLLAGDEQYF; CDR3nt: TGTGCCAGCAGCCAGTTACTAGCGGGGGATGAGCAGTACTTC
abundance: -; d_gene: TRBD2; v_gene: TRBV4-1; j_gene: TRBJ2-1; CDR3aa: CASSSYSGSSYNEQFF; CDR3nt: TGCGCCAGCAGCTCATATAGCGGGAGTTCCTACAATGAGCAGTTCTTC
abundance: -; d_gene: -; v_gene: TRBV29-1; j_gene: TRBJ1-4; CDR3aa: CSVDGSEDEKLFF; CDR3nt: TGCAGCGTTGATGGGTCGGAGGATGAAAAACTGTTTTTT
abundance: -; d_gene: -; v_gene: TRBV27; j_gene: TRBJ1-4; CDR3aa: CASRGGNNEKLFF; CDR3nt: TGTGCCAGCAGGGGGGGGAATAATGAAAAACTGTTTTTT
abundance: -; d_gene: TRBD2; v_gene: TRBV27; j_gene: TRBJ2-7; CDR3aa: CASRELAGGSYEQYF; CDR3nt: TGTGCCAGCAGGGAACTAGCGGGAGGATCCTACGAGCAGTACTTC
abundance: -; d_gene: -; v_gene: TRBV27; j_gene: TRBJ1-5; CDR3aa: CASGGLGQPQHF; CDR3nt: TGTGCCAGCGGGGGGTTAGGTCAGCCCCAGCATTTT
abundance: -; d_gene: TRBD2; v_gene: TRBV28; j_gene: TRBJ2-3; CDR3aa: CASSLFRTSAFPDTQYF; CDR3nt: TGTGCCAGCAGTTTATTCCGGACTAGCGCGTTCCCCGATACGCAGTATTTT
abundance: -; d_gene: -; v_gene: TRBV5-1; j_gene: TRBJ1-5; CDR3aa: CASSPGGNQPQHF; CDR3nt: TGCGCCAGCAGTCCGGGAGGCAATCAGCCCCAGCATTTT
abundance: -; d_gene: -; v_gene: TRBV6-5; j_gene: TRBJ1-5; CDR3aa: CASSYSGGEGQPQHF; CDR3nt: TGTGCCAGCAGTTACTCGGGAGGCGAGGGCCAGCCCCAGCATTTT
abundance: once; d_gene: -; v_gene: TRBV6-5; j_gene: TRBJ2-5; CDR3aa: CASSYNSGQETQYF; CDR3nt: TGTGCCAGCAGTTACAACAGCGGCCAAGAGACCCAGTACTTC
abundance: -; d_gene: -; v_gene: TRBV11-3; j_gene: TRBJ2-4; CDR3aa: CASSPPPRAKNIQYF; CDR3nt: TGTGCCAGCAGCCCTCCTCCTCGGGCCAAAAACATTCAGTACTTC
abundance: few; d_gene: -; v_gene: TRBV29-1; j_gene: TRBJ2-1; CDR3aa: CSVAEGPAGEQFF; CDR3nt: TGCAGCGTGGCCGAGGGTCCCGCAGGTGAGCAGTTCTTC
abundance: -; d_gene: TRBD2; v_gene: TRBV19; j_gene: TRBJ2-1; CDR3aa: CASSIGRLAGYNEQFF; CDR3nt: TGTGCCAGTAGTATAGGACGACTAGCGGGCTACAATGAGCAGTTCTTC
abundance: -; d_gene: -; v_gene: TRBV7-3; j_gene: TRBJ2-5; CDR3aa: CASSLMAEETQYF; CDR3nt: TGTGCCAGCAGCTTAATGGCGGAAGAGACCCAGTACTTC
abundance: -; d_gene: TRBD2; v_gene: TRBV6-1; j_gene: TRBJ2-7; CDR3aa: CASRREAGPSYEQYF; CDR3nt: TGTGCCAGCAGGAGAGAAGCGGGGCCCTCCTACGAGCAGTACTTC
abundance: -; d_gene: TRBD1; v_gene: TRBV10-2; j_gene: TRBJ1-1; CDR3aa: CASSLDRASEAFF; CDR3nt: TGCGCCAGCAGTTTAGACAGGGCCTCTGAAGCTTTCTTT
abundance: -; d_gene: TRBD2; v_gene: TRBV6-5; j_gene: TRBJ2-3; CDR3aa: CASSSIIAGGRDTQYF; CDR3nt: TGTGCCAGCAGTTCCATTATAGCGGGGGGGCGTGATACGCAGTATTTT
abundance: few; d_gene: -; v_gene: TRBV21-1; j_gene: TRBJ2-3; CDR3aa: CASSPRARGTDTQYF; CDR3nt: TGTGCCAGCAGCCCCCGGGCCAGGGGTACAGATACGCAGTATTTT